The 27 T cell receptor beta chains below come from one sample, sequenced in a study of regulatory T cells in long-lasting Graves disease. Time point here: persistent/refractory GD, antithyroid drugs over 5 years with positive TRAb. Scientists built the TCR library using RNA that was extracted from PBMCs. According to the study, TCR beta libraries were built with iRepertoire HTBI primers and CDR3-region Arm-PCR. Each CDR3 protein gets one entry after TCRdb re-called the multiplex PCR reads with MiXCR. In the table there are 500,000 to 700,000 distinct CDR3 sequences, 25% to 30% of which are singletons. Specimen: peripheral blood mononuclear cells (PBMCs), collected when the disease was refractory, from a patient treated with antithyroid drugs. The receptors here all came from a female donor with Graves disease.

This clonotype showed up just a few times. The CDR3 sequence is CASSPGLAANTGELFF. The CDR3 nucleotides are TGCGCCAGCAGCCCGGGACTAGCGGCGAACACCGGGGAGCTGTTTTTT. The gene calls are TRBV5-1 and TRBJ2-2; 11 nucleotides align to TRBD2. V was clipped by 4 bases and J by 0 bases; unmatched bases: 2. Germline CDR1 is SGHRS and CDR2 is YFSETQ. CDR3 length: 16 residues.

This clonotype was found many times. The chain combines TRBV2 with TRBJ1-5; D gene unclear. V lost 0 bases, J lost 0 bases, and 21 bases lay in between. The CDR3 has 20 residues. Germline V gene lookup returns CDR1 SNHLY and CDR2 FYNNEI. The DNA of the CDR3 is TGTGCCAGCAGTGAAGCACGAATTTCGGTGCGGAGGAATAGCAATCAGCCCCAGCATTTT. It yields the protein CASSEARISVRRNSNQPQHF.

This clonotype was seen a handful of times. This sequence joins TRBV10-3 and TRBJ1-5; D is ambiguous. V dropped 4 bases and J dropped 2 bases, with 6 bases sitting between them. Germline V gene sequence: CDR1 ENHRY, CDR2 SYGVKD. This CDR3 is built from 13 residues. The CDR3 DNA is TGTGCCATCAGTGGGGGTGGCAATCAGCCCCAGCATTTT. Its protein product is CAISGGGNQPQHF.

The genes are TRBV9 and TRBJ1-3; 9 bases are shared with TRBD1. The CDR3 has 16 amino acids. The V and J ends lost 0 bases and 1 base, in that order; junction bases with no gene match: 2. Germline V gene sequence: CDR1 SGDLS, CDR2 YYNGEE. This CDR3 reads CASSVGDRASGNTIYF. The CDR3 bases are TGTGCCAGCAGCGTAGGGGACAGGGCGTCTGGAAACACCATATATTTT. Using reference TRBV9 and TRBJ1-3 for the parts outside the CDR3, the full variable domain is DSGVTQTPKHLITATGQRVTLRCSPRSGDLSVYWYQQSLDQGLQFLIQYYNGEERAKGNILERFSAQQFPDLHSELNLSSLELGDSALYFCASSVGDRASGNTIYFGEGSWLTVV.

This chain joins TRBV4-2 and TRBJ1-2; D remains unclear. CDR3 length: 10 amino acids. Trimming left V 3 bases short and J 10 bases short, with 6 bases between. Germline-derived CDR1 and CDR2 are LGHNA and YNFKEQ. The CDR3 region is CASSHGVYTF. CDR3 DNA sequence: TGTGCCAGCAGCCACGGTGTCTACACCTTC.

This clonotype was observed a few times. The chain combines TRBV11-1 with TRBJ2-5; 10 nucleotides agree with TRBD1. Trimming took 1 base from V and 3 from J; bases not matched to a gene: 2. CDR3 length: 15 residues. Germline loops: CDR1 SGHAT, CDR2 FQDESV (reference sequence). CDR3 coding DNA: TGTGCCAGCAGCTTAGGACAGGGGGCTAAAGAGACCCAGTACTTC. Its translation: CASSLGQGAKETQYF.

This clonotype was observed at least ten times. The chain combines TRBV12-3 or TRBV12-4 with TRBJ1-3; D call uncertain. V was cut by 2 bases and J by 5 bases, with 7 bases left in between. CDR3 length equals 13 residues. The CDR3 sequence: CASSLSERNTIYF. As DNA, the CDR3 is TGTGCCAGCAGTTTAAGCGAACGAAACACCATATATTTT.

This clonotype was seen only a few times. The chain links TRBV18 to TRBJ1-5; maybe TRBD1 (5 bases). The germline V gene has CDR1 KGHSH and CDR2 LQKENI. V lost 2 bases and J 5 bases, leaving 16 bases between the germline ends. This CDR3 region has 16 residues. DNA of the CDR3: TGTGCCAGCTCACCAGGGGCATCCTGGGCCGATCAGCCCCAGCATTTT. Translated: CASSPGASWADQPQHF.

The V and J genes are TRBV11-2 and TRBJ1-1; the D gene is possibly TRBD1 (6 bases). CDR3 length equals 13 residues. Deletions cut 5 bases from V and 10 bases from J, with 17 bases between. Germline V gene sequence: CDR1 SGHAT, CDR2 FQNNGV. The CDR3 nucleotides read TGTGCCAGCAGCGTAACAGGGCGGAGGATAGCTTTCTTT. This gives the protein CASSVTGRRIAFF.

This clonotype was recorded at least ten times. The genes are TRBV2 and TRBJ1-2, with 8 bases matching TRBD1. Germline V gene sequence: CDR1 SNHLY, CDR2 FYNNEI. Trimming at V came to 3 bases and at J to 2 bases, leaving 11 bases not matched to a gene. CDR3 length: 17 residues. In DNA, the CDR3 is TGTGCCAGCAGTGATGGGCAGGGCAGGGGGCTAAACTATGGCTACACCTTC. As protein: CASSDGQGRGLNYGYTF.

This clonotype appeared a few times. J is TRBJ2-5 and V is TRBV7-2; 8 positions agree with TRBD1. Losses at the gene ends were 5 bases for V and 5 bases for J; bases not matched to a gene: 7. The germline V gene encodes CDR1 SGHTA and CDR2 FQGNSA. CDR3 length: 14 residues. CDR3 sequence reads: CASSSRGLRETQYF. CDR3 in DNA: TGTGCCAGCAGCAGCAGGGGGCTACGGGAGACCCAGTACTTC.

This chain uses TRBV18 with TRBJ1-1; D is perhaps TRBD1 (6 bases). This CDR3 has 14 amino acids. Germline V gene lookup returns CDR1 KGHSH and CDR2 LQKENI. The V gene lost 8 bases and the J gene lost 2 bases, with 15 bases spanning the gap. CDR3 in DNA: TGTGCCAGCGGTCTTGAGGGGGGCAACACTGAAGCTTTCTTT. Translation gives CASGLEGGNTEAFF. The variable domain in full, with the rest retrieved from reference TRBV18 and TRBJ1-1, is NAGVMQNPRHLVRRRGQEARLRCSPMKGHSHVYWYRQLPEEGLKFMVYLQKENIIDESGMPKERFSAEFPKEGPSILRIQQVVRGDSAAYFCASGLEGGNTEAFFGQGTRLTVV.

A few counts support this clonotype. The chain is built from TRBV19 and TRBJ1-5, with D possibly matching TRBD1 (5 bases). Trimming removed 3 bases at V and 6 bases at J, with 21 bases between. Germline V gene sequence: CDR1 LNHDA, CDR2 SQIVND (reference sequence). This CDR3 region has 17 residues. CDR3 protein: CASSIPSQRLRGQPQHF. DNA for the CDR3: TGTGCCAGTAGTATTCCCTCTCAGCGGCTGAGGGGTCAGCCCCAGCATTTT.

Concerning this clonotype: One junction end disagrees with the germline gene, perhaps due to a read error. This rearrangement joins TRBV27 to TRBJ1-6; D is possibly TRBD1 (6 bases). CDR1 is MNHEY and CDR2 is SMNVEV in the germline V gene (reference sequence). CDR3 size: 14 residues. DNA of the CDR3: TGTGCCAACAGTCTAGGGGGTTTGGGATCACCCCTCCACTTT. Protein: CANSLGGLGSPLHF.

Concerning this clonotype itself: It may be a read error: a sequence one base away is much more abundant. The CDR3 protein is CASSIRVGTPNQPQHF. The CDR3 nucleotides are TGTGCCAGCAGCATCCGTGTCGGGACACCTAATCAGCCCCAGCATTTT. The chain joins TRBV12-3 or TRBV12-4 to TRBJ1-5; possible D gene TRBD1, 6 bases. CDR3 length: 16 amino acids. Deletions cut 6 bases from V and 4 bases from J, with 19 bases between.

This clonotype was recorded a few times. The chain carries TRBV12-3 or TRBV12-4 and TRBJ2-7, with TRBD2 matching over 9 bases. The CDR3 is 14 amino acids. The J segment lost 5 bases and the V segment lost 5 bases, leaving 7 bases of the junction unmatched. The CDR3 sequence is CASSPPGLAHEQYF. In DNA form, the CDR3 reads TGTGCCAGCAGTCCACCGGGACTAGCCCACGAGCAGTACTTC.

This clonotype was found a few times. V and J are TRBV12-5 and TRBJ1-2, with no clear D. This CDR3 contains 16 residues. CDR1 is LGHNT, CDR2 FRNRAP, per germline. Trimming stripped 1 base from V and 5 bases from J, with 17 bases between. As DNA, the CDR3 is TGTGCTAGTGGTTTGGATCGGGCTCCGAGCGCTTATGGCTACACCTTC. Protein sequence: CASGLDRAPSAYGYTF.

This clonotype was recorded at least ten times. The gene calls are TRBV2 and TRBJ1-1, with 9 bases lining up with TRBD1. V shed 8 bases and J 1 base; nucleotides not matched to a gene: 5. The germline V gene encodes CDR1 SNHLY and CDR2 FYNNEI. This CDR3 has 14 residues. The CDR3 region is CASAWDRANTEAFF. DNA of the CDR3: TGTGCCAGCGCCTGGGACAGGGCGAACACTGAAGCTTTCTTT.

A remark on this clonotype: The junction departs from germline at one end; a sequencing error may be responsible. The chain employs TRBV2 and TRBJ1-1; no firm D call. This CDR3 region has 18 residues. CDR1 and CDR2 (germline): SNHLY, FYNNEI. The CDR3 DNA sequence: TGTGCCAACAGTGAACCAAAGGGTGGACTCTACCAGAACACTGAAGCTTTCTTT. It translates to CANSEPKGGLYQNTEAFF.

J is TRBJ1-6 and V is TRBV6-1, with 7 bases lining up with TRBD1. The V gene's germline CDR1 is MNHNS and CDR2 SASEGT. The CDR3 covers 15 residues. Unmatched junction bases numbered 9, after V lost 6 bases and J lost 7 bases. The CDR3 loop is CASRSPGQMNSPLHF. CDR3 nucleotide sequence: TGTGCCAGCAGATCTCCGGGACAGATGAATTCACCCCTCCACTTT.

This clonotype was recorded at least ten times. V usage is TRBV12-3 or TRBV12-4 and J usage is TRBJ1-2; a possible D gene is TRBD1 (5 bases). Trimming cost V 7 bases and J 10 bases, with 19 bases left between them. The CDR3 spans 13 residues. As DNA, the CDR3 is TGTGCCAGCAAAACTCTGGGGGGTCCGGACTACACCTTC. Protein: CASKTLGGPDYTF.

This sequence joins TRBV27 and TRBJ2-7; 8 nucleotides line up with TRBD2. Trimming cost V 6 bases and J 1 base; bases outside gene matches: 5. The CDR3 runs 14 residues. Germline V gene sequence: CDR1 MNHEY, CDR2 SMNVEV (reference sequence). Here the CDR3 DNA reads TGTGCCAGCAGCAGAGCGGGAGCGTCCTACGAGCAGTACTTC. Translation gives CASSRAGASYEQYF.

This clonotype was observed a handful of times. Written as DNA, the CDR3 is TGTGCCAGCAGGGGCACACACGAACTAACCTACGAGCAGTACTTC. Protein: CASRGTHELTYEQYF. This chain links TRBV11-2 with TRBJ2-7; D remains ambiguous. From germline, CDR1 is SGHAT and CDR2 FQNNGV. CDR3 length equals 15 residues. V was shortened by 6 bases and J by 2 bases, with 17 bases between the two germline ends.

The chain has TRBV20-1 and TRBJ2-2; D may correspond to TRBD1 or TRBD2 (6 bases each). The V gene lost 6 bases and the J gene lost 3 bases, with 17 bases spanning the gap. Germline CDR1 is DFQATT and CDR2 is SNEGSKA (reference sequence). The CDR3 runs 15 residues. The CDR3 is CSAKRGDPYTGELFF. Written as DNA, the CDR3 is TGCAGTGCGAAAAGGGGGGACCCTTACACCGGGGAGCTGTTTTTT.

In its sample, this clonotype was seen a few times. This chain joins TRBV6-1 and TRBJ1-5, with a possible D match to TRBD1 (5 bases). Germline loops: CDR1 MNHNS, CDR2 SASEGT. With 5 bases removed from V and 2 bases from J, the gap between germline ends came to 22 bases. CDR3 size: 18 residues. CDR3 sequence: CASSRVSKQVRGNQPQHF. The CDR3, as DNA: TGTGCCAGCAGTCGGGTATCGAAACAGGTCCGGGGCAATCAGCCCCAGCATTTT.

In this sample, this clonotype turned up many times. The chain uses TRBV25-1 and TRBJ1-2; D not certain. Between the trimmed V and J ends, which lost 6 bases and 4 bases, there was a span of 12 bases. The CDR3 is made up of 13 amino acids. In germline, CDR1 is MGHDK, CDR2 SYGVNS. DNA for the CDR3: TGTGCCAGCAGCCAGGACCGCCTCTATGGCTACACCTTC. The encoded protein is CASSQDRLYGYTF.

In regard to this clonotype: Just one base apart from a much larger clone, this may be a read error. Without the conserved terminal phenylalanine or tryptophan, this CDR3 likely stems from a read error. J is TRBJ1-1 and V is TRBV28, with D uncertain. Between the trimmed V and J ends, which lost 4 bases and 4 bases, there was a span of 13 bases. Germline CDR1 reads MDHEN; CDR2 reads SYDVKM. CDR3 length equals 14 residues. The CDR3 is CASSSGLLATEAFL. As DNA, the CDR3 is TGTGCCAGCAGTTCGGGTCTTTTGGCCACTGAAGCTTTCCTT.